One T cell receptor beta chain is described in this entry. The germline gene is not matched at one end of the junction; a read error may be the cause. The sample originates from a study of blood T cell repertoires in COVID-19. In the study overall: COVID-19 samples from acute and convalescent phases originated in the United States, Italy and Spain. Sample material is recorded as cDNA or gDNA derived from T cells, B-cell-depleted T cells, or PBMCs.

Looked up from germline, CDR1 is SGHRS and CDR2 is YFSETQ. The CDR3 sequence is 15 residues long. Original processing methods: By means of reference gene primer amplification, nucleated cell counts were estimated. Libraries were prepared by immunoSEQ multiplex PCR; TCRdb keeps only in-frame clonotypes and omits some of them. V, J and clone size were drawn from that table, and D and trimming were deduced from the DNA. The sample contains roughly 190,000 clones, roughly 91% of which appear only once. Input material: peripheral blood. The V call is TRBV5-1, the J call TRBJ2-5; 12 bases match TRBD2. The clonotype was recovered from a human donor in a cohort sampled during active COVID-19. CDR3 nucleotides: TGCGCCAGCACCTTGACTAGCGGGAGCCAAGAGACCCAGTACTTC. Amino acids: CASTLTSGSQETQYF. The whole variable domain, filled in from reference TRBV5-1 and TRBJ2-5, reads KAGVTQTPRYLIKTRGQQVTLSCSPISGHRSVSWYQQTPGQGLQFLFEYFSETQRNKGNFPGRFSGRQFSNSRSEMNVSTLELGDSALYLCASTLTSGSQETQYFGPGTRLLVL.